One and the same sample provided the 26 T cell receptor beta chains below, sequenced in a study of cytomegalovirus exposure and HLA in healthy donors. Amplification used 60 Vbeta primers and 13 Jbeta primers. The method was immunoSEQ multiplex PCR; TCRdb's version includes in-frame clones alone and lacks a portion of them. The sample lists fewer than 90,000 clones, about 71% seen once, with around 10% in the top ten. The sequencing input was PBMCs. The receptor set was obtained from a woman between 45 and 60 years old in good health and CMV-seropositive.

The genes are TRBV7-2 and TRBJ2-5, with TRBD2 matching 12 bases. J lost 7 bases, V lost 5 bases, and 11 bases had no gene match. The CDR3 covers 16 residues. Germline V gene data show CDR1 as SGHTA and CDR2 as FQGNSA. CDR3 bases: TGTGCCAGCAGCACTCTAGCGGGGGGGACAGTCGGGACCCAGTACTTC. Amino acids: CASSTLAGGTVGTQYF.

This chain links TRBV21-1 with TRBJ1-5; the DNA was not compared with TRBD1, the D call given in the table. TRBV21-1 is a recognized pseudogene. The CDR3 totals 17 residues. CDR3 DNA: TGTGCCAGCAGAAAAATGCTGGGGCCCAACAGGGAACAGCCCCAGCATTTT. Its protein product is CASRKMLGPNREQPQHF.

The rearrangement uses TRBV7-9 and TRBJ2-5, with TRBD2 identical over 9 bases. Germline values: CDR1 SEHNR, CDR2 FQNEAQ (reference sequence). The junction had 5 bases not matched to a gene; V was cut back by 11 bases and J by 7 bases. This CDR3 spans 11 amino acids. The CDR3 DNA reads TGTGCCTCCGGGCGGGAGGGGACCCAGTACTTC. Translated: CASGREGTQYF.

This clone has only a few counts. The chain is built from TRBV5-1 and TRBJ1-4; 7 nucleotides align to TRBD1. Germline V gene sequence: CDR1 SGHRS, CDR2 YFSETQ. After removal of 5 bases from V and 4 bases from J, the junction contained 5 bases not matched to a gene. This CDR3 comprises 14 residues. CDR3 nucleotides: TGCGCCAGCAGGCTGGGGACAGATAATGAAAAACTGTTTTTT. Amino acids: CASRLGTDNEKLFF.

The chain uses TRBV28 and TRBJ2-1; 9 bases agree with TRBD2. V was clipped by 9 bases and J by 9 bases; unmatched bases: 15. Germline CDR1 and CDR2: MDHEN and SYDVKM. This CDR3 comprises 15 residues. The CDR3 reads CASNPGLAGIGEQFF. The CDR3 DNA is TGTGCCAGTAACCCGGGACTAGCTGGGATCGGTGAGCAGTTCTTC.

The rearrangement joins TRBV28 to TRBJ1-2; 7 bases agree with TRBD1. With V trimmed by 3 bases and J by 6 bases, 10 bases remained unmatched. Per the germline V gene, CDR1 is MDHEN and CDR2 is SYDVKM. The CDR3 runs 15 residues. The CDR3 is CASSFGTAILNGYTF. Here the CDR3 DNA reads TGTGCCAGCAGTTTCGGGACAGCGATACTCAATGGCTACACCTTC.

This clone turned up a few times. The V and J genes are TRBV19 and TRBJ2-1; TRBD2 agrees at 9 bases. Germline V CDR1 and CDR2: LNHDA, SQIVND (reference sequence). The CDR3 is made up of 16 amino acids. The trim removed 0 bases at V and 6 bases at J, leaving 6 bases unmatched. As DNA, the CDR3 is TGTGCCAGTAGTATAGACAATAGCGGGAGAGGCAATGAGCAGTTCTTC. Protein sequence: CASSIDNSGRGNEQFF.

This chain uses TRBV6-5 with TRBJ1-1; 10 nucleotides line up with TRBD1. CDR3 length equals 15 residues. Looked up from germline, CDR1 is MNHEY and CDR2 is SVGAGI. Trimming cost V 6 bases and J 2 bases; bases outside gene matches: 6. This chain's CDR3 is CASSPGTGDNTEAFF. The DNA for the CDR3 is TGTGCCAGCAGCCCGGGGACAGGGGACAACACTGAAGCTTTCTTT.

The V and J genes are TRBV6-5 and TRBJ2-7, with unresolved D. The V end was cut by 6 bases, the J end by 0 bases, with 9 bases between. The CDR3 is 13 amino acids. Germline CDR1 is MNHEY and CDR2 is SVGAGI. The chain's CDR3 is CASSLESSYEQYF. CDR3 in DNA: TGTGCCAGCAGCCTAGAGAGCTCCTACGAGCAGTACTTC.

With respect to this clone: Other DNA sequences of this sample code for an identical CDR3. This chain links TRBV7-2 with TRBJ2-7, with 8 bases lining up with TRBD2. With 2 bases clipped from V and 6 bases from J, the junction kept 6 bases outside the gene matches. CDR3 length equals 14 residues. The germline gives CDR1 SGHTA, CDR2 FQGNSA. As DNA, the CDR3 is TGTGCCAGCAGCTTAAGCGGGGGACTTCGCGAGCAGTACTTC. This gives the protein CASSLSGGLREQYF.

The chain joins TRBV19 to TRBJ2-1, with 11 bases that match TRBD2. The CDR3 has 18 residues. The germline gives CDR1 LNHDA, CDR2 SQIVND (reference sequence). V trimming: 5 bases; J trimming: 8 bases; junction bases outside the gene matches: 17. CDR3 nucleotide sequence: TGTGCCAGTAGTTCCCTGATTAGCGGGAGGGGGGGTGGAGATGAGCAGTTCTTC. Its translation is CASSSLISGRGGGDEQFF.

This sequence joins TRBV5-1 and TRBJ1-2; the D gene is possibly TRBD1 (5 bases). V was cut by 3 bases and J by 1 base, with 13 bases left in between. The CDR3 consists of 15 residues. The germline CDR1 and CDR2 sequences are SGHRS and YFSETQ. The CDR3 DNA follows: TGCGCCAGCAGCTCCTCAGGGCGGTTTAACTATGGCTACACCTTC. Translation: CASSSSGRFNYGYTF.

The V gene is TRBV9, the J gene TRBJ2-2; 8 nucleotides match TRBD2. Trimming took 9 bases from V and 5 from J; bases not matched to a gene: 6. The CDR3 loop spans 13 amino acids. Germline lookup yields CDR1 SGDLS and CDR2 YYNGEE. For the CDR3, the DNA is TGTGCCACCCGGGGGGGGCAAACCGGGGAGCTGTTTTTT. Translating gives CATRGGQTGELFF.

V and J are TRBV11-2 and TRBJ1-5, with a tentative D call TRBD1 (6 bases). With 5 bases removed from V and 5 bases from J, the gap between germline ends came to 10 bases. Germline V gene data show CDR1 as SGHAT and CDR2 as FQNNGV. The CDR3 loop spans 13 amino acids. DNA for the CDR3: TGTGCCAGCAGCGGACAGTCTGATCAGCCCCAGCATTTT. Translated, it gives CASSGQSDQPQHF.

The chain couples TRBV18 to TRBJ2-3; 11 bases align to TRBD1. This CDR3 is built from 20 residues. Germline assignment: CDR1 KGHSH and CDR2 LQKENI. V lost 5 bases to trimming and J lost 6 bases; unmatched junction nucleotides: 22. CDR3 bases: TGTGCCAGCTCATCAATACCTCCGGGACAGGGGGGCATGCAGGTTGATACGCAGTATTTT. Translating it yields CASSSIPPGQGGMQVDTQYF. The whole variable domain, filled in from reference TRBV18 and TRBJ2-3, reads NAGVMQNPRHLVRRRGQEARLRCSPMKGHSHVYWYRQLPEEGLKFMVYLQKENIIDESGMPKERFSAEFPKEGPSILRIQQVVRGDSAAYFCASSSIPPGQGGMQVDTQYFGPGTRLTVL.

The CDR3: CASSLTLAQETQYF. CDR3 bases: TGTGCCAGCAGCTTAACATTAGCCCAAGAGACCCAGTACTTC. V is TRBV7-2 and J is TRBJ2-5; D uncertain. The CDR3 runs to 14 residues. Trimming removed 2 bases from V and 1 base from J, with 8 bases in between. Germline lookup yields CDR1 SGHTA and CDR2 FQGNSA. Filled out from reference TRBV7-2 and TRBJ2-5, the complete variable domain reads GAGVSQSPSNKVTEKGKDVELRCDPISGHTALYWYRQSLGQGLEFLIYFQGNSAPDKSGLPSDRFSAERTGGSVSTLTIQRTQQEDSAVYLCASSLTLAQETQYFGPGTRLLVL.

This clone was detected once. The V gene is TRBV27, the J gene TRBJ2-7; weak D call: TRBD1 (6 bases). With 1 base removed from V and 3 bases from J, the gap between germline ends came to 10 bases. Germline V gives CDR1 MNHEY, CDR2 SMNVEV (reference sequence). The CDR3 covers 14 residues. The CDR3 nucleotides read TGTGCCAGCAGTTTATTCTTGGACAGCTACGAGCAGTACTTC. This gives the protein CASSLFLDSYEQYF.

This sequence joins TRBV19 and TRBJ1-2, with D perhaps TRBD1 (5 bases). Trimming stripped 3 bases from V and 6 bases from J, with 11 bases between. From germline, CDR1 is LNHDA and CDR2 SQIVND (reference sequence). The CDR3 loop spans 13 amino acids. The CDR3 region is CASSILAGDGYTF. The DNA for the CDR3 is TGTGCCAGTAGTATTTTGGCGGGGGATGGCTACACCTTC.

The chain has TRBV5-1 and TRBJ2-3, with 7 nucleotides matching TRBD2. Trimming at V came to 0 bases and at J to 2 bases, leaving 6 bases not matched to a gene. The CDR3 spans 16 residues. Germline loops: CDR1 SGHRS, CDR2 YFSETQ. This CDR3 reads CASSLEERGFTDTQYF. The CDR3 coding sequence is TGCGCCAGCAGCTTGGAGGAGCGGGGCTTCACAGATACGCAGTATTTT.

In its sample, this clone was seen once. This sequence joins TRBV6-1 and TRBJ2-5; 11 bases fit TRBD1. Germline V gene lookup returns CDR1 MNHNS and CDR2 SASEGT. V gave up 7 bases and J gave up 4 bases; unmatched junction bases: 8. The length of the CDR3 is 15 residues. Here the CDR3 reads CASTSGTGGPETQYF. The CDR3 DNA reads TGTGCCAGCACTTCCGGGACAGGGGGACCAGAGACCCAGTACTTC.

The chain joins TRBV13 to TRBJ2-1; the D gene is possibly TRBD1 (5 bases). There are 13 residues in the CDR3. Germline V CDR1 and CDR2: PRHDT, FYEKMQ (reference sequence). Trimming shortened V by 5 bases and J by 6 bases, and 11 bases separated the two germline ends. Here the CDR3 reads CASSQDTGNEQFF. The DNA for the CDR3 is TGTGCCAGCAGCCAGGACACCGGCAATGAGCAGTTCTTC.

This chain joins TRBV25-1 and TRBJ2-7, with TRBD1 identical over 7 bases. The ends lost 8 bases at V and 5 bases at J; junction bases unmatched: 12. The CDR3 contains 14 residues. Germline assignment: CDR1 MGHDK and CDR2 SYGVNS. CDR3 nucleotides: TGTGCCAGCGGCTCGGGACAGCTTGTCGACGAGCAGTACTTC. Its translation: CASGSGQLVDEQYF.

The J gene is TRBJ1-1, the V gene TRBV10-3; 7 bases align to TRBD1. The CDR3 spans 14 residues. V was clipped by 6 bases and J by 4 bases; unmatched bases: 8. Germline CDR1 reads ENHRY; CDR2 reads SYGVKD. CDR3 residues: CAIRLTGVSTEAFF. The CDR3 nucleotides read TGTGCCATCAGGCTCACAGGGGTGAGCACTGAAGCTTTCTTT.

There are a few counts of this clone. The chain uses TRBV5-5 and TRBJ1-1; 7 positions match TRBD1. The CDR3 runs to 13 residues. V lost 5 bases and J lost 1; bases outside the gene matches: 2. Germline loops: CDR1 SGHKS, CDR2 YYEKEE (reference sequence). The CDR3 region has the DNA TGTGCCAGCAGATGGACAGGGAACACTGAAGCTTTCTTT. Its translation: CASRWTGNTEAFF.

The chain employs TRBV9 and TRBJ2-7; the D gene is possibly TRBD1 (5 bases). Germline V gives CDR1 SGDLS, CDR2 YYNGEE. There are 15 residues in the CDR3. V lost 0 bases, J lost 2 bases, and 12 bases lay in between. This CDR3 is CASSVADSEAYEQYF. The CDR3 DNA follows: TGTGCCAGCAGCGTAGCCGACAGTGAAGCCTACGAGCAGTACTTC.

The chain is built from TRBV5-1 and TRBJ2-3; D might be TRBD2 (5 bases). CDR1 is SGHRS and CDR2 is YFSETQ in the germline V gene. The ends were cut back, 4 bases at V and 2 bases at J, with 11 bases in the middle. The CDR3 is 14 amino acids. CDR3 amino acids: CASSPRTLTDTQYF. The CDR3 DNA follows: TGCGCCAGCAGCCCCCGGACTCTCACAGATACGCAGTATTTT.